The present TCR beta chain was sequenced within a study of long-term antiretroviral therapy in people with HIV. Background on the study: It was about a decade after the earliest samples that the 2015 immediate-ART recommendation appeared.

Concerning this clone itself: Its specificity is unknown.

CDR1 is MGHRA, CDR2 YSYEKL, per germline. The V end lost 1 base, the J end lost 4 bases, and 10 bases lay between the germline ends. The CDR3 is 14 amino acids. Runs used v3.0 of the immunoSEQ assay and were done at survey level. Profiling relied on immunoSEQ multiplex PCR, and the TCRdb table lists in-frame clones only, not all of them. The data contain 20,000 or so clones, roughly 70% of them singletons. Study-level findings and limits: Dominating the repertoire at all time points were the clones that expanded before ART. Blood dating 2004 to 2017 may reflect older ART regimens.

This chain joins TRBV4-1 and TRBJ1-1; D possibly corresponds to TRBD1 (5 bases). The sample here was unsorted PBMCs, taken 0.5 years before starting antiretroviral therapy. This TCR came from a young man with HIV. The CDR3 sequence is CASSQGMGPTEAFF. The CDR3 DNA follows: TGCGCCAGCAGCCAAGGAATGGGACCCACTGAAGCTTTCTTT.